This T cell receptor (beta chain) appears in the sequencing data of a study of blood T cell repertoires in COVID-19. Whole-study context: The United States, Italy and Spain provided the acute and convalescent COVID-19 samples.

TCRdb keeps only in-frame clones here, not all; method: immunoSEQ multiplex PCR. The table records 200,000 to 250,000 clones, about four fifths of them present only once. Trimming cost V 4 bases and J 6 bases, with 12 bases left between them. Germline values: CDR1 MNHEY, CDR2 SVGAGI. The CDR3 extends over 13 amino acids. Sequenced sample: PBMCs or T cells enriched from blood (not recorded which). This TCR was recovered from a woman aged 40-49 years with acute COVID-19. V usage is TRBV6-5 and J usage is TRBJ1-2; D not resolved. CDR3: CASSFAQTDGYTF. The CDR3 DNA sequence: TGTGCCAGCAGTTTCGCACAGACGGATGGCTACACCTTC.